A selection of T cell receptor beta chains follows, all from one sample in a study of radiation and T cells in renal cell carcinoma. The method was immunoSEQ multiplex PCR; TCRdb's version includes in-frame clones alone and lacks a portion of them. The data hold about 64,000 clones, with around three quarters observed a single time. Sample: blood, taken from a patient whose treatment included radiotherapy and nephrectomy. The receptors derive from a man between 60 and 75 years old with renal cell carcinoma. Both conserved end residues are part of each CDR3. The D gene is left open where the match is weak.

V gene: TRBV5-6
J gene: TRBJ1-2
D gene: NA
CDR3 protein: CASTTAANYGYTF

V gene: TRBV6-1
J gene: TRBJ1-3
D gene: NA
CDR3 protein: CASSELRGTSGNTIYF

V gene: TRBV7-2
J gene: TRBJ2-5
D gene: NA
CDR3 protein: CASSLEGIKETQYF

V gene: TRBV4-3
J gene: TRBJ2-1
D gene: NA
CDR3 protein: CASSHGGFQLHNEQFF

V gene: TRBV7-2
J gene: TRBJ2-3
D gene: NA
CDR3 protein: CASSLGVTRTDTQYF

V gene: TRBV18
J gene: TRBJ1-1
D gene: NA
CDR3 protein: CASSPRLSRGRATEAFF

V gene: TRBV5-4
J gene: TRBJ2-1
D gene: NA
CDR3 protein: CASSLDRVGSNNEQFF

V gene: TRBV29-1
J gene: TRBJ1-1
D gene: NA
CDR3 protein: CSAGPGTEAFF

V gene: TRBV6-1
J gene: TRBJ1-1
D gene: NA
CDR3 protein: CASSDTWKTEAFF

V gene: TRBV5-1
J gene: TRBJ2-2
D gene: TRBD2
CDR3 protein: CASSLLAGGHGTGELFF

V gene: TRBV9
J gene: TRBJ2-1
D gene: TRBD2
CDR3 protein: CASSVTTSGSPNEQFF

V gene: TRBV4-3
J gene: TRBJ1-2
D gene: NA
CDR3 protein: CASSQKQHGYTF

V gene: TRBV5-4
J gene: NA
D gene: NA
CDR3 protein: CASSSEVLGAEQYF

V gene: TRBV11-2
J gene: TRBJ1-1
D gene: NA
CDR3 protein: CASSFRDTEAFF

V gene: TRBV7-9
J gene: TRBJ1-3
D gene: NA
CDR3 protein: CASSAFGGSGNTIYF

V gene: TRBV11-2
J gene: TRBJ2-5
D gene: TRBD1
CDR3 protein: CASSHLGTGGGETQYF